The 6 T cell receptor beta chains presented below share a single source sample, sequenced in a study of identical twins. One entry per CDR3 protein results from TCRdb running MiXCR on the 5' RACE reads. The sample has nearly 250,000 distinct CDR3 sequences; 7% are singletons. Separately, the same data were catalogued under a study of yellow fever vaccine responses in identical twins.

What was sequenced was memory (CD45RO+) T cells sorted from blood. These receptors all stem from a woman younger than 30 in good health.

The chain uses TRBV6-4 and TRBJ2-1, with 7 bases lining up with TRBD1. The trim removed 4 bases at V and 5 bases at J, leaving 5 bases unmatched. This CDR3 spans 14 amino acids. Germline lookup yields CDR1 MRHNA and CDR2 SNTAGT. The CDR3 spells CASSVEGGHNEQFF. The CDR3 DNA reads as TGTGCCAGCAGTGTTGAAGGGGGCCACAATGAGCAGTTCTTC.

At least ten counts were recorded for this clonotype. The rearrangement uses TRBV12-3 or TRBV12-4 and TRBJ2-2; 7 nucleotides agree with TRBD1. The CDR3 consists of 15 residues. The V and J ends lost 4 bases and 7 bases, in that order; junction bases with no gene match: 9. In nucleotides, the CDR3 is TGTGCCAGCAGTTGGCGAACTACAGGGGACGGGGAGCTGTTTTTT. This gives the protein CASSWRTTGDGELFF.

Ten or more counts support this clonotype. One end of the junction fails to match germline, which may point to a read error. The rearrangement uses TRBV25-1 and TRBJ2-1, with D perhaps assigned TRBD1 or TRBD2 (5 bases each). CDR3 size: 19 residues. Germline V gene sequence: CDR1 MGHDK, CDR2 SYGVNS. DNA for the CDR3: TGTGCCAGCAGTGAATCGCCCCAGGGACGGGGCTATGAAGACAATGCGCAGTTCTTC. Protein: CASSESPQGRGYEDNAQFF.

This clonotype was seen more than once but under ten times. This chain connects TRBV10-3 to TRBJ2-1; 10 nucleotides match TRBD2. J gave up 10 bases and V 4 bases, and 10 bases lay outside the gene matches. This CDR3 has 15 amino acids. CDR1 and CDR2 (germline): ENHRY, SYGVKD. CDR3 bases: TGTGCCATCAGTGTGGGCACTAGCGGGATCATCGAGCAGTTCTTC. This codes for CAISVGTSGIIEQFF.

There are many counts of this clonotype. This chain uses TRBV14 with TRBJ1-5, with D possibly matching TRBD1 (6 bases). CDR3 length: 13 residues. Germline V lookup: CDR1 SGHDN, CDR2 FVKESK. Trimming took off 10 bases at V and 5 bases at J, with 15 bases between the two ends. The CDR3 reads CATYRARDQPQHF. CDR3 nucleotides: TGTGCCACTTACAGGGCCCGGGATCAGCCCCAGCATTTT.

This clonotype has more than one count but fewer than ten. The V call is TRBV28, the J call TRBJ2-3; TRBD1 matches at 11 bases. Germline CDR1 MDHEN, CDR2 SYDVKM. Losses at the gene ends were 6 bases for V and 4 bases for J; bases not matched to a gene: 3. The CDR3 is made up of 14 amino acids. The chain's CDR3 is CASRGQGDADTQYF. The CDR3 region has the DNA TGTGCCAGCAGGGGACAGGGGGACGCAGATACGCAGTATTTT.